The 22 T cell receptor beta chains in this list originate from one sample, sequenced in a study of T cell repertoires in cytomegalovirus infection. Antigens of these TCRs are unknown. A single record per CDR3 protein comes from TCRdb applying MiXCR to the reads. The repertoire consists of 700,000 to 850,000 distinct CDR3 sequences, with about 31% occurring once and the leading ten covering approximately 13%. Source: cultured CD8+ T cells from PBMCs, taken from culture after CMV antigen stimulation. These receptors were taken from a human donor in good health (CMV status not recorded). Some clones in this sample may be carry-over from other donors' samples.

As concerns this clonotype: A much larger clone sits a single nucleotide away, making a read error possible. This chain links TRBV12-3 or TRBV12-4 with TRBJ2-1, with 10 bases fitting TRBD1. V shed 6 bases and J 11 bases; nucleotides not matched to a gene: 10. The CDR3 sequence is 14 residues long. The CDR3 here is CASRWGQGNIKQFF. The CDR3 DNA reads TGTGCCAGCAGATGGGGACAGGGGAACATTAAGCAGTTCTTC.

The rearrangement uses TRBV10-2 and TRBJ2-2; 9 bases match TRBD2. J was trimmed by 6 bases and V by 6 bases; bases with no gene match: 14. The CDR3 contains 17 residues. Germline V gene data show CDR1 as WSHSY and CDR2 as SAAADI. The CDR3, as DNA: TGCGCCAGCAGGGACCGCTCCGCGGGACTAGCCGCCGGGGAGCTGTTTTTT. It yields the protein CASRDRSAGLAAGELFF.

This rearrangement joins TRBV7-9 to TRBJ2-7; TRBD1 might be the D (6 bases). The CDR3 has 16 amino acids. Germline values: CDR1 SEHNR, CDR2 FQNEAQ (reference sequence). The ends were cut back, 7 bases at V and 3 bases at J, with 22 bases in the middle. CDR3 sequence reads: CASKRSEDSPYYEQYF. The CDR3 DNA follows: TGTGCCAGCAAAAGATCAGAGGACAGTCCTTACTACGAGCAGTACTTC.

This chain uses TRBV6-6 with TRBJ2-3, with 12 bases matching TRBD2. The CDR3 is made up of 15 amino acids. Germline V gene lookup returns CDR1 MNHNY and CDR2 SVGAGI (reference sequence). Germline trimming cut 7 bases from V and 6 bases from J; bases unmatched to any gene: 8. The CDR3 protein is CASTLAGGPRDTQYF. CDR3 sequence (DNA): TGTGCCAGCACCCTAGCGGGGGGGCCAAGGGATACGCAGTATTTT.

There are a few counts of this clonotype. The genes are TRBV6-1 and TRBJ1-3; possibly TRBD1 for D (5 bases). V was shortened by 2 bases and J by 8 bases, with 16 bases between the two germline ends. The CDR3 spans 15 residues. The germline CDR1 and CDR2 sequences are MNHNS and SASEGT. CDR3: CASSEQVVPRDTIYF. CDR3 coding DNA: TGTGCCAGCAGTGAACAGGTGGTCCCCAGGGACACCATATATTTT.

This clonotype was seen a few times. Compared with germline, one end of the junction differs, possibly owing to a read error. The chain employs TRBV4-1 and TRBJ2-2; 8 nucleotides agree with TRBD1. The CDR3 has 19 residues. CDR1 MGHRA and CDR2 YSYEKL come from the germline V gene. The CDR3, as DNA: TGTGCCAGCAGCCAAGTGGAGACAGGGGCGGCGGGAAACACCGGGGAGCTGTTTTTT. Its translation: CASSQVETGAAGNTGELFF.

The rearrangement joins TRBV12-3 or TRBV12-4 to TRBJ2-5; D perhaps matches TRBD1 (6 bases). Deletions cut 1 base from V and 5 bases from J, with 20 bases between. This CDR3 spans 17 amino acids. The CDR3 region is CASSLEGGGGLGETQYF. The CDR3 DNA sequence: TGTGCCAGCAGTTTAGAAGGTGGGGGCGGCCTAGGGGAGACCCAGTACTTC.

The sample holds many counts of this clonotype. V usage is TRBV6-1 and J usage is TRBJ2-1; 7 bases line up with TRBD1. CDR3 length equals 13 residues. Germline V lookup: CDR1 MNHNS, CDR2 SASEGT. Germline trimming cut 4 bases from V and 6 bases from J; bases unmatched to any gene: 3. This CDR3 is CASSATGSNEQFF. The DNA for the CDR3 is TGTGCCAGCAGTGCGACAGGGAGCAATGAGCAGTTCTTC.

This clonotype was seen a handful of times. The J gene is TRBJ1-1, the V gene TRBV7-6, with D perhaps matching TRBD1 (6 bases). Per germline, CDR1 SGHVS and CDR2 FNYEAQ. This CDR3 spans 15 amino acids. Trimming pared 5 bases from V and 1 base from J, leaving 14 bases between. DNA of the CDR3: TGTGCCAGCAGCAGCTCACAGGGTCAGAACACTGAAGCTTTCTTT. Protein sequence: CASSSSQGQNTEAFF.

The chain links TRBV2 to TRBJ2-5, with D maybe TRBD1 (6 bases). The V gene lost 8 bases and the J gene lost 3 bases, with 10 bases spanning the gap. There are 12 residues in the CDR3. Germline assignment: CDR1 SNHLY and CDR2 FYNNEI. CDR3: CASETGKETQYF. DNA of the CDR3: TGTGCCAGCGAGACAGGAAAAGAGACCCAGTACTTC.

CDR3 DNA: TGTGCCACTATCGGCAGCGGGGCCGGCAATGAGCAGTTCTTC. It specifies CATIGSGAGNEQFF. The chain recombines TRBV27 with TRBJ2-1; 7 bases align to TRBD2. This CDR3 contains 14 residues. J gave up 6 bases and V 10 bases, and 12 bases lay outside the gene matches. The V gene's germline CDR1 is MNHEY and CDR2 SMNVEV (reference sequence).

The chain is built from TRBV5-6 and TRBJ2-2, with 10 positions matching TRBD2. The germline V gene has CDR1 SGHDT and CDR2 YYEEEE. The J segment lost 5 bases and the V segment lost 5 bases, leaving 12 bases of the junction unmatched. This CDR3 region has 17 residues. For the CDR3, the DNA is TGTGCCAGCAGTCTAGCGGGGGCCTTAAGGGGGACCGGGGAGCTGTTTTTT. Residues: CASSLAGALRGTGELFF.

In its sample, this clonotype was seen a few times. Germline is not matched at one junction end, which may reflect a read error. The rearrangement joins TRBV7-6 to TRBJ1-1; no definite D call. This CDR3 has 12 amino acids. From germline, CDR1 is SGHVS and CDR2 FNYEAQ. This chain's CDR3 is CLTEGMNTEAFF. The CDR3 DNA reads TGCCTCACCGAAGGGATGAACACTGAAGCTTTCTTT.

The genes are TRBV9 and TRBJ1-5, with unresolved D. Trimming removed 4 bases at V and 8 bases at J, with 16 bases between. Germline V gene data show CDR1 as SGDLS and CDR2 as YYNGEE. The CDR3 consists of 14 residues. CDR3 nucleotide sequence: TGTGCCAGCAGCACCGGCGGGGATTTTGAGCCCCAGCATTTT. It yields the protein CASSTGGDFEPQHF.

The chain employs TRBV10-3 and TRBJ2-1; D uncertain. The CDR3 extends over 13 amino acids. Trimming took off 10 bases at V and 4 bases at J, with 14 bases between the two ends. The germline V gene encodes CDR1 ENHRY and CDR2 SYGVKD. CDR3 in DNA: TGTGCCACCTTGGAAGAAACGTACAATGAGCAGTTCTTC. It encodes CATLEETYNEQFF.

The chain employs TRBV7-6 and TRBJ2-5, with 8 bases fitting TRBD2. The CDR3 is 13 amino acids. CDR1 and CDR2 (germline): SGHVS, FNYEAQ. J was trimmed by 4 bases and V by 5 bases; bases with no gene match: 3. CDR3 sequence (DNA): TGTGCCAGCAGCACAACTAGCGGAGAGACCCAGTACTTC. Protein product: CASSTTSGETQYF.

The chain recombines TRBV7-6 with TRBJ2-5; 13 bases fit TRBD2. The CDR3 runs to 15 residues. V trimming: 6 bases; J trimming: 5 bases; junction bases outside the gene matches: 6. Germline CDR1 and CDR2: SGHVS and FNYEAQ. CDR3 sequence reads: CASSLLAGGSETQYF. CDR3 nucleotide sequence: TGTGCCAGCAGTTTACTAGCGGGGGGGTCTGAGACCCAGTACTTC.

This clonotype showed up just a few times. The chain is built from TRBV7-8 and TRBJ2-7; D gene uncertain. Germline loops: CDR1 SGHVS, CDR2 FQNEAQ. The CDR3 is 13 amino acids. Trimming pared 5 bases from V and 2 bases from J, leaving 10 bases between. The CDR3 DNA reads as TGTGCCAGCAGCCCGAGCCTGACCTACGAGCAGTACGTC. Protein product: CASSPSLTYEQYV.

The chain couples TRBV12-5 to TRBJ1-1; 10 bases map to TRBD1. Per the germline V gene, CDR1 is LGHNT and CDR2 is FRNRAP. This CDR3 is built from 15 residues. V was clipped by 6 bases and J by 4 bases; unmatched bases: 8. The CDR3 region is CASGKDRGTGTEAFF. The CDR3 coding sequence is TGTGCTAGTGGGAAGGACAGGGGGACGGGCACTGAAGCTTTCTTT.

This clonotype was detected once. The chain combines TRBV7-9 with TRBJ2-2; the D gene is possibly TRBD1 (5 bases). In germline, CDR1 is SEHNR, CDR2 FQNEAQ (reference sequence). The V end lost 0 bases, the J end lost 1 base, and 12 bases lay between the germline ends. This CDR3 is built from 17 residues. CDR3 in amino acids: CASSLADIQVNTGELFF. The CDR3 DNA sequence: TGTGCCAGCAGCTTAGCGGATATACAGGTGAACACCGGGGAGCTGTTTTTT.

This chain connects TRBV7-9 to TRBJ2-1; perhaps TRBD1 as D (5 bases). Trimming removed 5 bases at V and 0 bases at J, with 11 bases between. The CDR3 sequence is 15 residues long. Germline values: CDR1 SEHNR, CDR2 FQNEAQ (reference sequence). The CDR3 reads CASSLSDSSYNEQFF. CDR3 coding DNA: TGTGCCAGCAGCCTCAGTGACAGCTCCTACAATGAGCAGTTCTTC. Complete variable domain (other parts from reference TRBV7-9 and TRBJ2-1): DTGVSQNPRHKITKRGQNVTFRCDPISEHNRLYWYRQTLGQGPEFLTYFQNEAQLEKSRLLSDRFSAERPKGSFSTLEIQRTEQGDSAMYLCASSLSDSSYNEQFFGPGTRLTVL.

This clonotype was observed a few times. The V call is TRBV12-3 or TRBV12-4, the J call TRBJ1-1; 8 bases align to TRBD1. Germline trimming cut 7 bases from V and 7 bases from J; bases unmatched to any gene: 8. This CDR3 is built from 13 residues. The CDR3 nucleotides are TGTGCCAGCACTGGGACAGGCGATCTTGAAGCTTTCTTT. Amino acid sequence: CASTGTGDLEAFF.